The 14 T cell receptor beta chains below all came from one sample that was sequenced in a study of immune evolution from preneoplasia to lung adenocarcinoma. Produced via immunoSEQ multiplex PCR; TCRdb's table is partial and in-frame only. The table has several thousand clones, over 80% seen once. Sequencing used FFPE minimally invasive lung adenocarcinoma tissue. Receptors were obtained from a donor aged 70 or over with lung adenocarcinoma.

This sequence joins TRBV6-1 and TRBJ2-7; 9 positions agree with TRBD2. V lost 5 bases and J lost 2; bases outside the gene matches: 7. In germline, CDR1 is MNHNS, CDR2 SASEGT. The CDR3 extends over 15 amino acids. The CDR3 protein is CASSPIAGATYEQYF. DNA of the CDR3: TGTGCCAGCAGTCCTATAGCGGGAGCCACCTACGAGCAGTACTTC.

This chain uses TRBV7-6 with TRBJ2-1; TRBD1 matches at 8 bases. This CDR3 has 15 amino acids. Germline CDR1 is SGHVS and CDR2 is FNYEAQ. V lost 0 bases, J lost 9 bases, and 7 bases stayed unmatched. CDR3 loop: CASSLATGENSEQFF. The DNA for the CDR3 is TGTGCCAGCAGCTTAGCGACAGGGGAGAATAGTGAGCAGTTCTTC.

The V gene is TRBV5-6, the J gene TRBJ2-7, with 9 nucleotides matching TRBD1. CDR1 and CDR2 (germline): SGHDT, YYEEEE. V lost 1 base to trimming and J lost 5 bases; unmatched junction nucleotides: 10. The CDR3 sequence is 16 residues long. The CDR3 is CASSLRKRTGVHEQYF. CDR3 nucleotide sequence: TGTGCCAGCAGCTTGCGAAAGCGGACAGGGGTCCACGAGCAGTACTTC.

The genes are TRBV7-9 and TRBJ2-4; unclear D gene. Germline loops: CDR1 SEHNR, CDR2 FQNEAQ (reference sequence). The V gene lost 3 bases and the J gene lost 0 bases, with 12 bases spanning the gap. The CDR3 length is 16 residues. CDR3: CASSFPAPVAKNIQYF. CDR3 DNA sequence: TGTGCCAGCAGCTTCCCGGCACCAGTAGCCAAAAACATTCAGTACTTC.

This chain connects TRBV19 to TRBJ2-2; 8 bases are shared with TRBD2. The CDR3 covers 17 residues. The germline gives CDR1 LNHDA, CDR2 SQIVND (reference sequence). V dropped 5 bases and J dropped 2; count of bases not matched to a gene: 10. The CDR3 sequence: CASSPHWSGGNTGELFF. The CDR3 DNA follows: TGTGCCAGTAGTCCCCATTGGAGCGGGGGTAACACCGGGGAGCTGTTTTTT.

The chain couples TRBV19 to TRBJ1-4; D gene uncertain. CDR3 length equals 17 residues. CDR1 LNHDA and CDR2 SQIVND come from the germline V gene (reference sequence). Trimming removed 3 bases from V and 0 bases from J, with 14 bases in between. This CDR3 is CASSIRPVGATNEKLFF. The DNA of the CDR3 is TGTGCCAGTAGTATCCGTCCAGTAGGTGCAACTAATGAAAAACTGTTTTTT.

The chain links TRBV5-5 to TRBJ2-1; 8 bases fit TRBD1. The CDR3 has 14 amino acids. V was clipped by 0 bases and J by 7 bases; unmatched bases: 3. CDR1 is SGHKS, CDR2 YYEKEE, per germline (reference sequence). The CDR3 DNA reads TGTGCCAGCAGCTTGGCGGACAGGGAGAATGAGCAGTTCTTC. Its translation: CASSLADRENEQFF.

This clone was counted a few times. This chain joins TRBV30 and TRBJ1-4; D unclear. From germline, CDR1 is GTSNPN and CDR2 SVGIG (reference sequence). The CDR3 consists of 12 residues. V dropped 3 bases and J dropped 1 base, with 3 bases sitting between them. The CDR3 DNA is TGTGCCTGGAGCCAAACTAATGAAAAACTGTTTTTT. As protein: CAWSQTNEKLFF.

This clone has just a few counts. This rearrangement joins TRBV6-1 to TRBJ2-7; the D gene is possibly TRBD1 (6 bases). Deletions cut 1 base from V and 0 bases from J, with 19 bases between. The CDR3 contains 18 residues. Germline-derived CDR1 and CDR2 are MNHNS and SASEGT. The CDR3 is CASSEVYGGQGSSYEQYF. The CDR3 nucleotides are TGTGCCAGCAGTGAAGTTTATGGCGGGCAGGGGAGCTCCTACGAGCAGTACTTC.

The chain links TRBV19 to TRBJ2-7; D ambiguous. Germline CDR1 reads LNHDA; CDR2 reads SQIVND (reference sequence). This CDR3 has 12 residues. V was shortened by 8 bases and J by 1 base, with 9 bases between the two germline ends. CDR3 sequence (DNA): TGTGCCAGTGCTTCCAGGTCCTACGAGCAGTACTTC. It specifies CASASRSYEQYF.

The gene calls are TRBV6-1 and TRBJ2-7; D is perhaps TRBD1 (5 bases). The germline gives CDR1 MNHNS, CDR2 SASEGT. Trimming pared 9 bases from V and 3 bases from J, leaving 18 bases between. This CDR3 has 14 residues. CDR3 sequence: CASSQGIGIYEQYF. For the CDR3, the DNA is TGTGCCAGTTCCCAGGGCATTGGTATCTACGAGCAGTACTTC.

The gene calls are TRBV11-2 and TRBJ1-2; D is perhaps TRBD1 (6 bases). The CDR3 runs to 17 residues. The V and J ends lost 6 bases and 1 base respectively, with 21 bases between them. Germline CDR1 and CDR2: SGHAT and FQNNGV. CDR3: CASRPLWDNFVNYGYTF. The CDR3 nucleotides are TGTGCCAGCAGACCCCTCTGGGACAACTTTGTTAACTATGGCTACACCTTC.

The chain is built from TRBV28 and TRBJ2-5; D gene ambiguous. V was trimmed by 10 bases and J by 5 bases, leaving 17 bases between them. The CDR3 consists of 13 residues. CDR1 MDHEN and CDR2 SYDVKM come from the germline V gene. The DNA of the CDR3 is TGTGCCACCAAGACCGACGGTGGGGAGACCCAGTACTTC. The encoded protein is CATKTDGGETQYF.

The chain links TRBV6-5 to TRBJ2-7, with 9 bases matching TRBD2. This CDR3 region has 15 residues. The V gene end was trimmed by 0 bases and the J gene end by 3 bases; junction bases not matched to a gene: 3. From germline, CDR1 is MNHEY and CDR2 SVGAGI. The CDR3 coding sequence is TGTGCCAGCAGTTACTCGACTAGCGGCCTCTACGAGCAGTACTTC. This gives the protein CASSYSTSGLYEQYF.